The 19 T cell receptor beta chains below come from one sample, sequenced in a study of blood T cell repertoires in COVID-19. TCRdb's copy holds only in-frame clones and misses some; the assay was immunoSEQ multiplex PCR. The sample has some 400,000 clones; over 75% are singletons. The source material was peripheral blood. These receptors were taken from a woman aged 60-70 years with COVID-19, enrolled during active disease.

This rearrangement joins TRBV7-9 to TRBJ2-5, with D unresolved. V was trimmed by 1 base and J by 0 bases, leaving 9 bases between them. From germline, CDR1 is SEHNR and CDR2 FQNEAQ (reference sequence). The CDR3 runs to 15 residues. The CDR3 here is CASSLGYSYQETQYF. Here the CDR3 DNA reads TGTGCCAGCAGCTTAGGTTACAGCTACCAAGAGACCCAGTACTTC. The full variable domain, rest sourced from reference TRBV7-9 and TRBJ2-5, is DTGVSQNPRHKITKRGQNVTFRCDPISEHNRLYWYRQTLGQGPEFLTYFQNEAQLEKSRLLSDRFSAERPKGSFSTLEIQRTEQGDSAMYLCASSLGYSYQETQYFGPGTRLLVL.

This clone has only a few counts. This chain links TRBV3-1 (or the pseudogene TRBV3-2) with TRBJ1-6; weak D call: TRBD1 (5 bases). The germline gives CDR1 LGHDT, CDR2 YNNKEL (reference sequence). Trimming removed 5 bases from V and 4 bases from J, with 12 bases in between. The CDR3 is 15 amino acids. The CDR3 nucleotides read TGTGCCAGCAGCGACCTCGACAGTTATAATTCACCCCTCCACTTT. It specifies CASSDLDSYNSPLHF.

The chain recombines TRBV5-1 with TRBJ2-5, with a possible D match to TRBD2 (5 bases). The CDR3 runs to 13 residues. Trimming took 3 bases from V and 4 from J, leaving 10 bases between them. Germline V lookup: CDR1 SGHRS, CDR2 YFSETQ. CDR3 amino acids: CASSWGEVETQYF. As DNA, the CDR3 is TGCGCCAGCAGCTGGGGAGAGGTAGAGACCCAGTACTTC.

This clone was recorded a few times. The genes are TRBV19 and TRBJ1-5; the match to TRBD1 covers 7 bases. V lost 7 bases, J lost 7 bases, and 13 bases stayed unmatched. This CDR3 is 15 amino acids long. Germline CDR1 and CDR2: LNHDA and SQIVND (reference sequence). As DNA, the CDR3 is TGTGCCAGTACCCCAATTGGGACAGCTAACCAGCCCCAGCATTTT. It codes for CASTPIGTANQPQHF.

The V call is TRBV6-5, the J call TRBJ2-3, with D perhaps TRBD2 (6 bases). The V gene's germline CDR1 is MNHEY and CDR2 SVGAGI. This CDR3 comprises 16 residues. Trimming cost V 0 bases and J 0 bases, with 10 bases left between them. The CDR3 loop is CASSYSGEASTDTQYF. CDR3 nucleotides: TGTGCCAGCAGTTACTCTGGGGAGGCTAGCACAGATACGCAGTATTTT.

The chain carries TRBV7-2 and TRBJ2-3; TRBD2 aligns across 8 bases. This CDR3 region has 16 residues. V was pared by 2 bases and J by 0 bases, with 4 bases of the junction left unmatched. Germline CDR1 SGHTA, CDR2 FQGNSA. CDR3 nucleotides: TGTGCCAGCAGCTTAAGGCCTAGCGGGAGCACAGATACGCAGTATTTT. Amino acids: CASSLRPSGSTDTQYF.

The V call is TRBV12-5, the J call TRBJ2-5; D is perhaps TRBD1 (7 bases). Deletions cut 5 bases from V and 2 bases from J, with 15 bases between. Germline CDR1 is LGHNT and CDR2 is FRNRAP. The CDR3 is 15 residues long. CDR3 in DNA: TGTGCTAGTGGTGCGGGACAGATTGAACAAGAGACCCAGTACTTC. Translation: CASGAGQIEQETQYF.

V gene TRBV9 combines with J gene TRBJ1-4, with TRBD1 identical over 7 bases. J was trimmed by 2 bases and V by 3 bases; bases with no gene match: 4. The CDR3 loop spans 15 amino acids. Germline CDR1 is SGDLS and CDR2 is YYNGEE. In nucleotides, the CDR3 is TGTGCCAGCAGCGCACCGGGACAGACTAATGAAAAACTGTTTTTT. It translates to CASSAPGQTNEKLFF.

The chain links TRBV25-1 to TRBJ1-2; perhaps TRBD1 as D (5 bases). The germline CDR1 and CDR2 sequences are MGHDK and SYGVNS. The CDR3 contains 14 residues. V shed 2 bases and J shed 4 bases, with 11 bases lying between them. The DNA for the CDR3 is TGTGCCAGCAGTGAACCAGGGAGGGGCTATGGCTACACCTTC. This codes for CASSEPGRGYGYTF.

Only one count was recorded for this clone. This chain uses TRBV18 with TRBJ2-1, with a tentative D call TRBD1 (6 bases). Germline V gene data show CDR1 as KGHSH and CDR2 as LQKENI. The CDR3 is made up of 16 amino acids. V was pared by 4 bases and J by 5 bases, with 18 bases between. The CDR3 reads CASSQTTGMVNNEQFF. Written as DNA, the CDR3 is TGTGCCAGCTCACAGACTACAGGGATGGTGAACAATGAGCAGTTCTTC.

The chain links TRBV9 to TRBJ2-1, with 7 bases identical to TRBD2. V shed 3 bases, J shed 4 bases, and the junction held 7 bases outside the gene matches. CDR3 length equals 15 residues. The V gene's germline CDR1 is SGDLS and CDR2 YYNGEE. As DNA, the CDR3 is TGTGCCAGCAGCGCTAACCTCGGGGGGTACAATGAGCAGTTCTTC. This sequence encodes CASSANLGGYNEQFF.

A note on this clone: Other DNA sequences within the sample encode an identical CDR3. The genes are TRBV11-3 and TRBJ2-1; maybe TRBD1 (5 bases). This CDR3 spans 14 amino acids. From germline, CDR1 is SGHNT and CDR2 YENEEA. The V and J ends lost 6 bases and 1 base respectively, with 10 bases between them. CDR3 sequence (DNA): TGTGCCAGCAGTCAGGGTTCTTCCTACAATGAGCAGTTCTTC. This translates into CASSQGSSYNEQFF.

V and J are TRBV7-9 and TRBJ1-2; TRBD1 matches at 8 bases. Germline CDR1 is SEHNR and CDR2 is FQNEAQ (reference sequence). The junction had 7 bases not matched to a gene; V was cut back by 0 bases and J by 7 bases. This CDR3 contains 15 residues. CDR3 in amino acids: CASSLAGQGALGYTF. The CDR3 DNA is TGTGCCAGCAGCTTAGCGGGCCAGGGGGCGCTTGGCTACACCTTC.

This clone was seen only once. CDR3 protein: CASSLDRGGYTF. The DNA for the CDR3 is TGTGCCAGCAGCTTAGACCGGGGAGGCTACACCTTC. This sequence joins TRBV7-2 and TRBJ1-2; D is unresolved. Between the trimmed V and J ends, which lost 1 base and 8 bases, there was a span of 8 bases. CDR3 length equals 12 residues. Germline loops: CDR1 SGHTA, CDR2 FQGNSA.

This sequence joins TRBV3-1 (or the pseudogene TRBV3-2) and TRBJ1-2; 9 positions match TRBD1. This CDR3 comprises 15 residues. The trim removed 3 bases at V and 8 bases at J, leaving 10 bases unmatched. In germline, CDR1 is LGHDT, CDR2 YNNKEL (reference sequence). CDR3 in DNA: TGTGCCAGCAGCCATCACGCTGGGACAGGGCGAGGCTACACCTTC. Its translation: CASSHHAGTGRGYTF.

The chain links TRBV11-3 to TRBJ2-7, with D perhaps TRBD2 (5 bases). Germline values: CDR1 SGHNT, CDR2 YENEEA. V lost 0 bases, J lost 5 bases, and 8 bases lay in between. The CDR3 is 13 residues long. CDR3 nucleotides: TGTGCCAGCAGCTTAGAGAACGGGAACGAGCAGTACTTC. Protein sequence: CASSLENGNEQYF.

The chain has TRBV6-5 and TRBJ1-2, with a tentative D call TRBD1 (5 bases). The CDR3 consists of 15 residues. V was trimmed by 0 bases and J by 3 bases, leaving 11 bases between them. The germline V gene has CDR1 MNHEY and CDR2 SVGAGI. CDR3: CASSYSTGGDYGYTF. CDR3 nucleotide sequence: TGTGCCAGCAGTTACTCGACGGGGGGAGACTATGGCTACACCTTC.

CDR3 DNA: TGTGCCACCGAAGACGGGAACGTGAATGGCTACACCTTC. It encodes CATEDGNVNGYTF. This chain uses TRBV6-5 with TRBJ1-2; no firm D call. Trimming took 10 bases from V and 6 from J, leaving 18 bases between them. The CDR3 is 13 amino acids. Looked up from germline, CDR1 is MNHEY and CDR2 is SVGAGI.

The chain employs TRBV28 and TRBJ2-7, with D unresolved. CDR1 and CDR2 from the germline V gene are MDHEN and SYDVKM. The CDR3 consists of 12 residues. Trimming removed 6 bases from V and 2 bases from J, with 8 bases in between. This chain's CDR3 is CASREQAYEQYF. The DNA of the CDR3 is TGTGCCAGCAGAGAACAAGCCTACGAGCAGTACTTC.